One sample yielded the 25 T cell receptor beta chains listed below, sequenced in a study of T cells in Graves' hyperthyroidism and ophthalmopathy (dated by TCRdb to between 2019 and 2020). The library was generated by multiplex PCR. Sequencer: Illumina HiSeq 2000. The TCR beta CDR3 regions were amplified from RNA transcripts. A first-round RT-PCR of the TCR CDR3 used the HTBI primer set with the Qiagen OneStep RT-PCR kit. The public reads were run again by TCRdb, first through fastp at Q25 and then through MiXCR, and only productive beta chains were kept. Each CDR3 protein appears once, grouped with its most common genes and DNA. The sample contains a few hundred thousand distinct CDR3 sequences, 18% of them found a single time. The ten largest clonotypes hold just under 45% of the sample. The sequenced material came from blood. These TCRs come from a middle-aged man with Graves' hyperthyroidism.

The rearrangement uses TRBV7-2 and TRBJ1-5; possible D gene TRBD1, 6 bases. Germline lookup yields CDR1 SGHTA and CDR2 FQGNSA. Trimming shortened V by 5 bases and J by 6 bases, and 17 bases separated the two germline ends. The CDR3 consists of 15 residues. Written as DNA, the CDR3 is TGTGCCAGCAGCCCAGGGCACAGGGTGGGTCAGCCCCAGCATTTT. Amino acid sequence: CASSPGHRVGQPQHF.

Comments on this clonotype: Sequence at one end of the junction differs from germline and may be a read error. The J gene is TRBJ2-7, the V gene TRBV10-3; perhaps TRBD1 as D (5 bases). The CDR3 has 13 residues. CDR1 is ENHRY and CDR2 is SYGVKD in the germline V gene. The CDR3 protein is CAINESQGVEQYF. CDR3 DNA: TGTGCCATCAATGAGTCTCAAGGGGTCGAGCAGTACTTC.

Ten or more counts support this clonotype. This chain joins TRBV3-1 and TRBJ2-5, with 10 positions matching TRBD1. Germline V gene sequence: CDR1 LGHDT, CDR2 YNNKEL (reference sequence). This CDR3 is built from 16 residues. After removal of 0 bases from V and 3 bases from J, the junction contained 4 bases not matched to a gene. The CDR3 loop is CASSQDRQGAEETQYF. DNA of the CDR3: TGTGCCAGCAGCCAAGACCGACAGGGGGCTGAAGAGACCCAGTACTTC.

This clonotype was observed at least ten times. J is TRBJ2-1 and V is TRBV7-3, with D tentatively TRBD2 (6 bases). The CDR3 loop spans 14 amino acids. Trimming took 1 base from V and 9 from J, leaving 13 bases between them. The germline V gene encodes CDR1 SGHTA and CDR2 FQGTGA. For the CDR3, the DNA is TGTGCCAGCAGCTTAATGGAGGGGTACGGTGAGCAGTTCTTC. This sequence encodes CASSLMEGYGEQFF.

This clonotype appeared many times. The chain recombines TRBV18 with TRBJ2-5; the D is unclear. In germline, CDR1 is KGHSH, CDR2 LQKENI. This CDR3 spans 14 amino acids. Trimming left V 0 bases short and J 1 base short, with 6 bases between. CDR3 sequence: CASSPPGTQETQYF. The CDR3 DNA sequence: TGTGCCAGCTCACCACCAGGAACCCAAGAGACCCAGTACTTC.

The gene calls are TRBV3-1 and TRBJ2-5; 14 bases align to TRBD2. V trimming: 2 bases; J trimming: 7 bases; junction bases outside the gene matches: 6. CDR1 and CDR2 (germline): LGHDT, YNNKEL (reference sequence). This CDR3 comprises 16 residues. The CDR3 DNA is TGTGCCAGCAGCCAATCCCTCGGACTAGCGGGGGGGACCCAGTACTTC. Amino acid sequence: CASSQSLGLAGGTQYF.

This clonotype was recorded many times. The chain couples TRBV4-3 to TRBJ2-5; the D call may be TRBD1 or TRBD2 (6 bases each). Germline V gene data show CDR1 as LGHNA and CDR2 as YSLEER. V lost 4 bases to trimming and J lost 5 bases, with 14 bases between them. The CDR3 runs to 14 residues. This CDR3 is CASSRSPGAETQYF. CDR3 bases: TGCGCCAGCAGCCGTTCTCCGGGGGCGGAGACCCAGTACTTC.

This clonotype was recorded a few times. The CDR3 is CASSERRGYTF. In nucleotides, the CDR3 is TGTGCCAGCTCGGAACGGAGGGGCTACACCTTC. V and J are TRBV2 and TRBJ1-2; D is undetermined. The CDR3 contains 11 residues. Germline lookup yields CDR1 SNHLY and CDR2 FYNNEI. The V and J ends lost 8 bases and 8 bases respectively, with 12 bases between them.

The V and J genes are TRBV2 and TRBJ1-1, with D maybe TRBD1 (5 bases). Germline V gene sequence: CDR1 SNHLY, CDR2 FYNNEI. The CDR3 consists of 14 residues. V lost 7 bases to trimming and J lost 5 bases, with 17 bases between them. The CDR3 region has the DNA TGTGCCAGCACCCAGAATTGGGGGGAGACTGAAGCTTTCTTT. It encodes CASTQNWGETEAFF. The full variable domain, its missing parts supplied by reference TRBV2 and TRBJ1-1, is EPEVTQTPSHQVTQMGQEVILRCVPISNHLYFYWYRQILGQKVEFLVSFYNNEISEKSEIFDDQFSVERPDGSNFTLKIRSTKLEDSAMYFCASTQNWGETEAFFGQGTRLTVV.

Details on this clonotype: A read error may explain this, as a much larger clone is one base away. CDR3 nucleotide sequence: TGTGCCAGCAGTTACGGGTCAGCGGAGGATCAGCCCCAGCATTTT. Protein: CASSYGSAEDQPQHF. This chain links TRBV6-2 or TRBV6-3 with TRBJ1-5, with D hard to call. CDR3 size: 15 residues. The germline V gene has CDR1 MNHEY and CDR2 SVGEGT. V lost 2 bases to trimming and J lost 5 bases, with 13 bases between them.

This clonotype appeared a few times. V and J are TRBV9 and TRBJ2-1; D gene uncertain. CDR1 is SGDLS and CDR2 is YYNGEE in the germline V gene. Trimming shortened V by 3 bases and J by 10 bases, and 8 bases separated the two germline ends. The CDR3 length is 11 residues. The CDR3 sequence: CASSDPTEQFF. CDR3 coding DNA: TGTGCCAGCAGCGACCCAACAGAGCAGTTCTTC.

This clonotype showed up many times. This rearrangement joins TRBV7-9 to TRBJ2-1; D ambiguous. Per germline, CDR1 SEHNR and CDR2 FQNEAQ (reference sequence). V was cut by 5 bases and J by 8 bases, with 10 bases left in between. The CDR3 sequence is 12 residues long. The CDR3 loop reads CASSPHHDEQFF. CDR3 nucleotides: TGTGCCAGCAGCCCTCACCACGATGAGCAGTTCTTC.

Ten or more counts support this clonotype. CDR3 protein: CASSLDRGPYGYTF. CDR3 coding DNA: TGTGCCAGCAGCTTAGACAGGGGGCCCTATGGCTACACCTTC. This chain connects TRBV7-2 to TRBJ1-2, with TRBD1 matching 9 bases. J was trimmed by 4 bases and V by 1 base; bases with no gene match: 1. The germline CDR1 and CDR2 sequences are SGHTA and FQGNSA. The CDR3 covers 14 residues. The full variable domain, rest sourced from reference TRBV7-2 and TRBJ1-2, is GAGVSQSPSNKVTEKGKDVELRCDPISGHTALYWYRQSLGQGLEFLIYFQGNSAPDKSGLPSDRFSAERTGGSVSTLTIQRTQQEDSAVYLCASSLDRGPYGYTFGSGTRLTVV.

The sample holds many counts of this clonotype. V usage is TRBV11-3 and J usage is TRBJ2-1; D is unresolved. The CDR3 sequence is 14 residues long. V lost 5 bases to trimming and J lost 2 bases, with 10 bases between them. CDR1 and CDR2 from the germline V gene are SGHNT and YENEEA. The DNA of the CDR3 is TGTGCCAGCAGCCTAAAGGGAACCTACAATGAGCAGTTCTTC. Its protein is CASSLKGTYNEQFF.

The table lists this clonotype with many counts. The chain is built from TRBV7-6 and TRBJ1-1; no reliable D call. The V end lost 2 bases, the J end lost 0 bases, and 19 bases lay between the germline ends. The CDR3 covers 18 residues. The germline gives CDR1 SGHVS, CDR2 FNYEAQ. The CDR3 is CASSLYPADGRMNTEAFF. CDR3 nucleotide sequence: TGTGCCAGCAGCTTATACCCCGCGGACGGCCGCATGAACACTGAAGCTTTCTTT.

There are a few counts of this clonotype. The J gene is TRBJ1-1, the V gene TRBV18; D perhaps matches TRBD1 (5 bases). V was pared by 0 bases and J by 6 bases, with 8 bases between. CDR1 KGHSH and CDR2 LQKENI come from the germline V gene. The CDR3 is 13 amino acids. CDR3 nucleotides: TGTGCCAGCTCACCACCGTCAGGGCCTGAAGCTTTCTTT. It translates to CASSPPSGPEAFF.

This clonotype was counted many times. Here the CDR3 reads CASSLPQERRSPLHF. The CDR3 bases are TGTGCCAGCAGTTTACCCCAGGAAAGGCGGTCACCCCTCCACTTT. V gene TRBV28 combines with J gene TRBJ1-6; D remains unclear. Germline values: CDR1 MDHEN, CDR2 SYDVKM. The CDR3 contains 15 residues. Deletions cut 2 bases from V and 10 bases from J, with 15 bases between.

This clonotype was picked up many times. The rearrangement links TRBV3-1 to TRBJ2-4, with TRBD1 matching over 8 bases. This CDR3 comprises 13 residues. Germline V gene sequence: CDR1 LGHDT, CDR2 YNNKEL (reference sequence). The J segment lost 9 bases and the V segment lost 0 bases, leaving 1 base of the junction unmatched. DNA for the CDR3: TGTGCCAGCAGCCAAGAAGACAGGGGCATTCAGTACTTC. Translating gives CASSQEDRGIQYF.

There are many counts of this clonotype. The chain has TRBV7-9 and TRBJ2-7, with 7 bases fitting TRBD1. Germline CDR1 is SEHNR and CDR2 is FQNEAQ (reference sequence). V lost 7 bases to trimming and J lost 1 base; unmatched junction nucleotides: 10. The CDR3 is 15 residues long. In DNA form, the CDR3 reads TGTGCCAGCACCGCCGGGGCAGGGGGTTCCTACGAGCAGTACTTC. This translates into CASTAGAGGSYEQYF. Full variable domain (rest looked up from reference TRBV7-9 and TRBJ2-7): DTGVSQNPRHKITKRGQNVTFRCDPISEHNRLYWYRQTLGQGPEFLTYFQNEAQLEKSRLLSDRFSAERPKGSFSTLEIQRTEQGDSAMYLCASTAGAGGSYEQYFGPGTRLTVT.

This clonotype was picked up many times. CDR3 in amino acids: CSGSPTGLNEQFF. The CDR3, as DNA: TGCAGTGGGAGCCCGACAGGGTTGAATGAGCAGTTCTTC. The gene calls are TRBV20-1 and TRBJ2-1; 7 bases align to TRBD1. The CDR3 length is 13 residues. Germline CDR1 is DFQATT and CDR2 is SNEGSKA (reference sequence). The V gene end was trimmed by 7 bases and the J gene end by 7 bases; junction bases not matched to a gene: 10.

This clonotype was found many times. The V call is TRBV28, the J call TRBJ2-7; D unresolved. V lost 8 bases to trimming and J lost 0 bases, with 14 bases between them. This CDR3 contains 14 residues. Germline CDR1 MDHEN, CDR2 SYDVKM. CDR3 amino acids: CASCTDGTSYEQYF. The CDR3 DNA follows: TGTGCCAGCTGTACTGACGGAACCTCCTACGAGCAGTACTTC.

J is TRBJ1-2 and V is TRBV15; weak D call: TRBD1 (5 bases). The CDR3 length is 13 residues. The germline CDR1 and CDR2 sequences are LNHNV and YYDKDF (reference sequence). The V gene lost 5 bases and the J gene lost 8 bases, with 15 bases spanning the gap. The CDR3 nucleotides read TGTGCCACCAGCGGACTTGGACGGGGGGGCTACACCTTC. It codes for CATSGLGRGGYTF.

In this sample, this clonotype turned up many times. The chain carries TRBV28 and TRBJ1-5, with unresolved D. V was shortened by 3 bases and J by 0 bases, with 9 bases between the two germline ends. Looked up from germline, CDR1 is MDHEN and CDR2 is SYDVKM. CDR3 length equals 15 residues. The CDR3 protein is CASSFRVFSNQPQHF. In DNA, the CDR3 is TGTGCCAGCAGTTTTCGGGTCTTTAGCAATCAGCCCCAGCATTTT.

V and J are TRBV7-3 and TRBJ1-3, with TRBD1 identical over 9 bases. CDR1 and CDR2 (germline): SGHTA, FQGTGA. V shed 8 bases and J 4 bases; nucleotides not matched to a gene: 9. The CDR3 loop spans 15 amino acids. CDR3 nucleotide sequence: TGTGCCAGCCGATGGACAGGGGCAACAGGAAACACCATATATTTT. Protein product: CASRWTGATGNTIYF.

This clonotype was recorded at least ten times. The chain has TRBV11-2 and TRBJ2-4, with D possibly being TRBD1 (6 bases). Germline loops: CDR1 SGHAT, CDR2 FQNNGV. V dropped 5 bases and J dropped 6 bases, with 14 bases sitting between them. This CDR3 comprises 14 residues. CDR3: CASSPTGRLNIQYF. The CDR3, as DNA: TGTGCCAGCAGCCCGACAGGCCGACTAAACATTCAGTACTTC. Using reference TRBV11-2 and TRBJ2-4 for the parts outside the CDR3, the full variable domain is EAGVAQSPRYKIIEKRQSVAFWCNPISGHATLYWYQQILGQGPKLLIQFQNNGVVDDSQLPKDRFSAERLKGVDSTLKIQPAKLEDSAVYLCASSPTGRLNIQYFGAGTRLSVL.